Following are 26 T cell receptor beta chains from one sample sequenced in a study of identical twins. From the 5' RACE reads, TCRdb called clonotypes with MiXCR, one entry per CDR3 protein. The data show roughly 290,000 distinct CDR3 sequences, with approximately 8.5% seen just once and around 2.1% held by the top ten. The same sample was also studied in work on yellow fever vaccine responses in identical twins.

Material: memory (CD45RO+) T cells sorted from blood. These receptors all come from a woman aged 18-29 years in good health.

There are many counts of this clonotype. The chain couples TRBV5-1 to TRBJ2-7; 11 nucleotides agree with TRBD2. CDR1 and CDR2 from the germline V gene are SGHRS and YFSETQ. After removal of 4 bases from V and 4 bases from J, the junction contained 4 bases not matched to a gene. The CDR3 contains 14 residues. CDR3 amino acids: CASSTGLAGYEQYF. As DNA, the CDR3 is TGCGCCAGCAGCACCGGACTAGCGGGTTACGAGCAGTACTTC. Full variable domain (missing parts from reference TRBV5-1 and TRBJ2-7): KAGVTQTPRYLIKTRGQQVTLSCSPISGHRSVSWYQQTPGQGLQFLFEYFSETQRNKGNFPGRFSGRQFSNSRSEMNVSTLELGDSALYLCASSTGLAGYEQYFGPGTRLTVT.

The genes are TRBV2 and TRBJ1-5; 8 bases are shared with TRBD1. Per germline, CDR1 SNHLY and CDR2 FYNNEI. The trim removed 5 bases at V and 3 bases at J, leaving 6 bases unmatched. The CDR3 is 15 amino acids. The CDR3 sequence: CASSPDRVSNQPQHF. The CDR3 DNA sequence: TGTGCCAGCAGTCCGGACAGGGTGTCCAATCAGCCCCAGCATTTT.

The chain uses TRBV5-6 and TRBJ2-7, with D possibly TRBD1 on 5 matching bases. V dropped 4 bases and J dropped 7 bases, with 15 bases sitting between them. Per the germline V gene, CDR1 is SGHDT and CDR2 is YYEEEE. There are 13 residues in the CDR3. The CDR3 coding sequence is TGTGCCAGCAGCCGACAGCCCCGTGGAGAGCAGTACTTC. This gives the protein CASSRQPRGEQYF.

This rearrangement joins TRBV19 to TRBJ1-1, with D tentatively TRBD1 (5 bases). The ends were cut back, 9 bases at V and 0 bases at J, with 20 bases in the middle. The CDR3 consists of 16 residues. Germline-derived CDR1 and CDR2 are LNHDA and SQIVND (reference sequence). The CDR3: CASGNGGVSMNTEAFF. CDR3 in DNA: TGTGCCAGCGGGAACGGGGGGGTGAGCATGAACACTGAAGCTTTCTTT.

The chain links TRBV15 to TRBJ1-1; D may be TRBD1 (6 bases). The CDR3 totals 17 residues. V lost 1 base to trimming and J lost 5 bases, with 20 bases between them. CDR1 is LNHNV, CDR2 YYDKDF, per germline (reference sequence). CDR3 sequence: CATSRGIAGEGWTEAFF. CDR3 coding DNA: TGTGCCACCAGCAGAGGTATTGCAGGGGAGGGTTGGACTGAAGCTTTCTTT. Supplemented by reference TRBV15 and TRBJ1-1, the full variable domain reads DAMVIQNPRYQVTQFGKPVTLSCSQTLNHNVMYWYQQKSSQAPKLLFHYYDKDFNNEADTPDNFQSRRPNTSFCFLDIRSPGLGDTAMYLCATSRGIAGEGWTEAFFGQGTRLTVV.

This clonotype has more than one count but fewer than ten. The gene calls are TRBV6-4 and TRBJ2-1; TRBD2 aligns across 9 bases. The CDR3 is made up of 16 amino acids. The trim removed 0 bases at V and 3 bases at J, leaving 3 bases unmatched. Germline CDR1 MRHNA, CDR2 SNTAGT. Here the CDR3 DNA reads TGTGCCAGCAGTGACTCGCCTAGCGGGATCTACAATGAGCAGTTCTTC. Translation gives CASSDSPSGIYNEQFF.

The sample holds many counts of this clonotype. The chain employs TRBV12-3 or TRBV12-4 and TRBJ1-1; D is perhaps TRBD1 (6 bases). CDR3 length: 14 amino acids. V dropped 5 bases and J dropped 4 bases, with 14 bases sitting between them. The CDR3 DNA is TGTGCCAGCAGTACCAGGGGTGGGGTCACTGAAGCTTTCTTT. This sequence encodes CASSTRGGVTEAFF.

This chain uses TRBV18 with TRBJ1-2; D may be TRBD1 (5 bases). CDR1 KGHSH and CDR2 LQKENI come from the germline V gene. Trimming stripped 0 bases from V and 4 bases from J, with 12 bases between. This CDR3 is built from 15 residues. The CDR3 DNA sequence: TGTGCCAGCTCACCACCTAATACAGGATTCTATGGCTACACCTTC. This encodes CASSPPNTGFYGYTF.

This clonotype was recorded a few times. This chain connects TRBV28 to TRBJ1-4; D uncertain. This CDR3 spans 15 amino acids. The germline V and J ends were trimmed by 3 bases and 0 bases, with 8 bases remaining between them. In germline, CDR1 is MDHEN, CDR2 SYDVKM. The CDR3 loop is CASSLLGATNEKLFF. The CDR3 DNA follows: TGTGCCAGCAGTTTGCTCGGTGCAACTAATGAAAAACTGTTTTTT.

CDR3 nucleotide sequence: TGCAGTGCGGTCCGGGACACCCCGGGGCCCCAGCATTTT. This codes for CSAVRDTPGPQHF. The chain combines TRBV20-1 with TRBJ1-5, with a weak D call TRBD1 (6 bases). Trimming stripped 6 bases from V and 9 bases from J, with 18 bases between. Germline V gene data show CDR1 as DFQATT and CDR2 as SNEGSKA (reference sequence). The CDR3 consists of 13 residues.

This clonotype was recorded at least ten times. This rearrangement joins TRBV9 to TRBJ2-7; possibly TRBD2 for D (5 bases). V gave up 4 bases and J gave up 4 bases, with 12 bases separating them. Germline V gene sequence: CDR1 SGDLS, CDR2 YYNGEE. This CDR3 region has 13 residues. The CDR3 sequence: CASSPRTGYEQYF. The CDR3 coding sequence is TGTGCCAGCAGCCCCCGGACTGGTTACGAGCAGTACTTC.

In its sample, this clonotype was seen many times. This chain connects TRBV3-1 to TRBJ2-2; TRBD2 aligns across 7 bases. This CDR3 contains 13 residues. The trim removed 3 bases at V and 7 bases at J, leaving 2 bases unmatched. Per germline, CDR1 LGHDT and CDR2 YNNKEL (reference sequence). As DNA, the CDR3 is TGTGCCAGCAGCCAGGGACTAAGCGGGGAGCTGTTTTTT. The encoded protein is CASSQGLSGELFF.

This clonotype was counted many times. CDR3 in DNA: TGTGCCAGCAGTTACTCGAGGAACTCCTACGAGCAGTACGTC. Residues: CASSYSRNSYEQYV. This sequence joins TRBV6-5 and TRBJ2-7; D is undetermined. The length of the CDR3 is 14 residues. With 0 bases removed from V and 0 bases from J, the gap between germline ends came to 6 bases. The germline V gene encodes CDR1 MNHEY and CDR2 SVGAGI.

The table lists this clonotype with a few counts. CDR3 nucleotides: TGTGCCAGCAGTGTGGCGGTACCTAACACTGAAGCTTTCTTT. Protein: CASSVAVPNTEAFF. The V and J genes are TRBV25-1 and TRBJ1-1; D gene ambiguous. Germline V gene sequence: CDR1 MGHDK, CDR2 SYGVNS. The CDR3 consists of 14 residues. Trimming removed 4 bases from V and 2 bases from J, with 11 bases in between.

The chain uses TRBV10-2 and TRBJ1-1; D unresolved. V was cut by 4 bases and J by 2 bases, with 11 bases left in between. There are 14 residues in the CDR3. The germline gives CDR1 WSHSY, CDR2 SAAADI. DNA of the CDR3: TGCGCCAGCAGTGGGGGAGTAGGAAACACTGAAGCTTTCTTT. Protein: CASSGGVGNTEAFF.

The CDR3 DNA follows: TGTGCCAGCAGCCTAGGGACGGATACGTTGACTGGGGAGCTGTTTTTT. Its protein is CASSLGTDTLTGELFF. The chain employs TRBV11-1 and TRBJ2-2; D may match TRBD1 or TRBD2 (5 bases each). The V end was cut by 5 bases, the J end by 8 bases, with 21 bases between. Germline CDR1 SGHAT, CDR2 FQDESV (reference sequence). The CDR3 loop spans 16 amino acids.

This clonotype was seen a few times. The chain has TRBV28 and TRBJ1-3, with 7 nucleotides matching TRBD1. After removal of 5 bases from V and 1 base from J, the junction contained 5 bases not matched to a gene. The germline V gene has CDR1 MDHEN and CDR2 SYDVKM. There are 15 residues in the CDR3. The CDR3 region has the DNA TGTGCCAGCAGTGGTCCAGGGGGATCTGGAAACACCATATATTTT. This encodes CASSGPGGSGNTIYF. The variable domain in full, completed from reference TRBV28 and TRBJ1-3, reads DVKVTQSSRYLVKRTGEKVFLECVQDMDHENMFWYRQDPGLGLRLIYFSYDVKMKEKGDIPEGYSVSREKKERFSLILESASTNQTSMYLCASSGPGGSGNTIYFGEGSWLTVV.

This clonotype showed up many times. The chain couples TRBV7-9 to TRBJ2-7; TRBD1 is a possible D gene (5 bases). The germline V and J ends were trimmed by 2 bases and 9 bases, with 11 bases remaining between them. CDR3 size: 12 residues. CDR1 is SEHNR, CDR2 FQNEAQ, per germline (reference sequence). The CDR3 nucleotides are TGTGCCAGCAGCTTACAGGGAAGTGGGCAGTACGTC. Residues: CASSLQGSGQYV.

This clonotype has a handful of counts. This chain connects TRBV24-1 to TRBJ2-2; no firm D call. The CDR3 extends over 15 amino acids. Per germline, CDR1 KGHDR and CDR2 SFDVKD. The V end lost 7 bases, the J end lost 0 bases, and 11 bases lay between the germline ends. CDR3 sequence (DNA): TGTGCCACCAGGTCAGCGTACGCGAACACCGGGGAGCTGTTTTTT. It codes for CATRSAYANTGELFF.

The chain is built from TRBV6-5 and TRBJ2-4; unclear D gene. This CDR3 region has 14 residues. V lost 6 bases to trimming and J lost 0 bases, with 9 bases between them. CDR1 MNHEY and CDR2 SVGAGI come from the germline V gene. The CDR3 is CASRPPKAKNIQYF. CDR3 coding DNA: TGTGCCAGCAGACCACCCAAAGCCAAAAACATTCAGTACTTC.

The chain is built from TRBV6-1 and TRBJ1-2, with D possibly being TRBD1 (5 bases). The ends were cut back, 0 bases at V and 5 bases at J, with 13 bases in the middle. The CDR3 covers 15 residues. Looked up from germline, CDR1 is MNHNS and CDR2 is SASEGT. The CDR3 DNA is TGTGCCAGCAGTGAAGCTCCGGGACGGCAATATGGCTACACCTTC. The encoded protein is CASSEAPGRQYGYTF.

The gene calls are TRBV5-4 and TRBJ2-7; 7 positions match TRBD2. The germline V gene encodes CDR1 SGHNT and CDR2 YYREEE (reference sequence). The CDR3 length is 15 residues. V lost 4 bases and J lost 6; bases outside the gene matches: 13. DNA for the CDR3: TGTGCCAGCAGCGGGGGGGTCAGCGCCCGTGCCGAGCAGTACTTC. Its protein is CASSGGVSARAEQYF.

This clonotype was recorded at least ten times. The chain is built from TRBV20-1 and TRBJ2-5; unclear D gene. Deletions cut 5 bases from V and 5 bases from J, with 27 bases between. This CDR3 is 17 amino acids long. CDR1 is DFQATT and CDR2 is SNEGSKA in the germline V gene (reference sequence). CDR3: CSASPVAPIEGGETQYF. The CDR3 DNA sequence: TGCAGTGCTTCACCAGTTGCACCGATCGAAGGTGGGGAGACCCAGTACTTC.

This clonotype appeared many times. This sequence joins TRBV3-1 and TRBJ1-1; D may be TRBD1 (5 bases). The germline gives CDR1 LGHDT, CDR2 YNNKEL (reference sequence). This CDR3 is built from 14 residues. The V end was cut by 3 bases, the J end by 0 bases, with 8 bases between. The DNA of the CDR3 is TGTGCCAGCAGCCAGGGACGGCTGAACACTGAAGCTTTCTTT. Translated: CASSQGRLNTEAFF.

The chain is built from TRBV6-1 and TRBJ2-6, with D perhaps TRBD2 (5 bases). Germline CDR1 MNHNS, CDR2 SASEGT. The length of the CDR3 is 15 residues. V was trimmed by 7 bases and J by 2 bases, leaving 12 bases between them. In DNA form, the CDR3 reads TGTGCCAGCACTAGTGCGGGTGCTGGGGCCAACGTCCTGACTTTC. Protein sequence: CASTSAGAGANVLTF.

This clonotype was observed at least ten times. The chain carries TRBV5-1 and TRBJ2-7; D is perhaps TRBD1 (5 bases). The CDR3 contains 13 residues. Between the trimmed V and J ends, which lost 4 bases and 4 bases, there was a span of 12 bases. From germline, CDR1 is SGHRS and CDR2 YFSETQ. The chain's CDR3 is CASSSQGSYEQYF. The DNA for the CDR3 is TGCGCCAGCAGCAGCCAGGGATCATACGAGCAGTACTTC.